This TCR beta chain is drawn from a study of blood T cell repertoires in COVID-19. Study overall: From T cells, B-cell-depleted T cells, or PBMCs came the material, which was cDNA or gDNA.

This CDR3 is 19 amino acids long. In the study's own analysis: Reference gene primer amplification yielded estimated nucleated cell counts. Data came from immunoSEQ multiplex PCR; TCRdb stores just in-frame clones and leaves some out. The D gene and trimming were derived from the DNA, and the V and J assignments and clone size from that table. This table has tens of thousands of clones, around 83% appearing once. V and J are TRBV21-1 and TRBJ2-7; the table gives TRBD1 as D, unverified against the DNA. TRBV21-1 is a known pseudogene. The TCR was taken from a woman aged 60-75 years with acute or convalescent COVID-19. Sequencing input: peripheral blood. Here the CDR3 DNA reads TGTGCCAGCAGCTCCCGGGACAGGGGGCAGCGGGAGACCACCTACGAGCAGTACTTC. It codes for CASSSRDRGQRETTYEQYF.